The present T cell receptor beta chain was sequenced within a study of Ad26.COV2.S vaccination and SARS-CoV-2 variants. The repertoire was sequenced with immunoSEQ multiplex PCR; TCRdb's copy has only in-frame clones and lacks some. The sample shows fewer than 400,000 clones, approximately 90% of them seen only once. The treatment was: some 20 received Ad26.COV2.S at low or high dose, single or two shots; 5 received placebo; per-sample allocation not given. Vaccine and placebo recipients were sampled on day 63 after the first injection. The CDR3 has 18 residues. CDR1 MGHRA and CDR2 YSYEKL come from the germline V gene. V lost 1 base and J lost 4; bases outside the gene matches: 5.

The TCR originated in a person between 18 and 65 years old who received the Ad26.COV2.S COVID-19 vaccine or a placebo. The chain employs TRBV4-1 and TRBJ2-2; 14 nucleotides align to TRBD2. Specimen: peripheral blood, collected in a trial of Ad26.COV2.S vaccine versus placebo. The CDR3 loop reads CASSQGLAGGQVTGELFF. Here the CDR3 DNA reads TGCGCCAGCAGCCAAGGACTAGCGGGGGGGCAGGTCACCGGGGAGCTGTTTTTT.